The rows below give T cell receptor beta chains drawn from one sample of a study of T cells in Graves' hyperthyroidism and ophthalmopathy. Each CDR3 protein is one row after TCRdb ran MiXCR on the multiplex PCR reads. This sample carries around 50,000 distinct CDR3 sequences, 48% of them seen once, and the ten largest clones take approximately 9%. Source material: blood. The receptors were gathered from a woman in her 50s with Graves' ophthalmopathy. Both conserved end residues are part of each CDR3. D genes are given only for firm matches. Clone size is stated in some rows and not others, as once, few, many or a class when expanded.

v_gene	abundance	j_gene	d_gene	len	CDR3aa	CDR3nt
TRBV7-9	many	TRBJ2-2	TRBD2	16	CASSSWTSGSAGELFF	TGTGCCAGCAGCTCCTGGACTAGCGGGAGCGCCGGGGAGCTGTTTTTT
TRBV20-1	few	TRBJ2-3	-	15	CSATSGAMNTDTQYF	TGCAGTGCCACGAGTGGGGCCATGAACACAGATACGCAGTATTTT
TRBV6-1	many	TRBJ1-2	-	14	CASSEAGADYGYTF	TGTGCCAGCAGTGAAGCTGGAGCCGATTATGGCTACACCTTC
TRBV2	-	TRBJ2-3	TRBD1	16	CASSEWTGGGADTQYF	TGTGCCAGCAGTGAATGGACAGGGGGCGGTGCAGATACGCAGTATTTT
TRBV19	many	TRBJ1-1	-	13	CASSFRGNTEAFF	TGTGCCAGTAGTTTTCGTGGGAACACTGAAGCTTTCTTT
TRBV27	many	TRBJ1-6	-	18	CASSLFPGDRTAFSPLHF	TGTGCCAGCAGTTTATTCCCGGGTGATAGAACGGCGTTTTCACCCCTCCACTTT
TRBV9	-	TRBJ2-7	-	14	CASSVALGAYEQCF	-
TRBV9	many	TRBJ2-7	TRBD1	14	CASSPGDSFYEQYF	TGTGCCAGCAGCCCCGGGGACAGCTTCTACGAGCAGTACTTC
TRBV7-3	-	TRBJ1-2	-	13	CASSLNAGYGYTF	TGTGCCAGCAGCTTAAACGCAGGCTATGGCTACACCTTC
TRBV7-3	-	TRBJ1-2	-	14	CASSLTGGGLGYTF	TGTGCCAGCAGCTTAACCGGGGGGGGCCTCGGATACACCTTC
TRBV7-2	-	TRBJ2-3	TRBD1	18	CASSERPTGTGNTDTQYF	TGTGCCAGCAGCGAACGACCCACCGGGACAGGGAACACAGATACGCAGTATTTT
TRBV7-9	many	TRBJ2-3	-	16	CASSLGLEVNTDTQYF	TGTGCCAGCAGCTTAGGCTTAGAGGTCAACACAGATACGCAGTATTTT
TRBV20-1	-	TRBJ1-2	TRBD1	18	CSARDLTRPGTGAEGYTF	TGCAGTGCTAGAGATCTAACTCGTCCCGGGACAGGTGCGGAGGGCTACACCTTC
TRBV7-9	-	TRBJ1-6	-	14	CASSLRRYNSPLHF	TGTGCCAGCAGCTTACGGCGGTATAATTCACCCCTCCACTTT
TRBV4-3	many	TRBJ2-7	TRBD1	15	CASSQDEDRANEQYF	TGCGCCAGCAGCCAAGATGAGGACAGGGCCAACGAGCAGTACTTC
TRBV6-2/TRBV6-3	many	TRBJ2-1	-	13	CASSSNRYNEQFF	TGTGCCAGCAGTTCGAATAGGTACAATGAGCAGTTCTTC
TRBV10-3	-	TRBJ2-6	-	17	CAISEFTLSSGANVLTF	TGTGCCATCAGTGAGTTCACCTTAAGCTCTGGGGCCAACGTCCTGACTTTC
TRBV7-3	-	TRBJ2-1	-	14	CASSLTGRHNEQFF	TGTGCCAGCAGCTTAACCGGACGCCACAATGAGCAGTTCTTC
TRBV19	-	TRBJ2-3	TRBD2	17	CASSIAAGREVRDTQYF	TGTGCCAGTAGTATAGCCGCGGGGCGGGAGGTGAGAGATACGCAGTATTTT
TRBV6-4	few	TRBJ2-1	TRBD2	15	CASSDSAGGRGEQFF	TGTGCCAGCAGTGACTCGGCGGGGGGGCGGGGTGAGCAGTTCTTC
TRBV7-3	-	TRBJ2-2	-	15	CVSSLTRASTGELFF	TGTGTCAGCAGCTTAACTCGAGCCAGCACCGGGGAGCTGTTTTTT
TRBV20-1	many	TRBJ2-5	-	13	CSAPSGGSETQYF	TGCAGTGCCCCCTCCGGGGGCAGTGAGACCCAGTACTTC
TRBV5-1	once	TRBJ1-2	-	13	CTSTPARQATYTF	TGCACCAGCACCCCCGCCAGACAGGCCACCTACACCTTC
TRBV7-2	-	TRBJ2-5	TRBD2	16	CASSYRAGGGAETQYF	TGTGCCAGCAGCTATCGGGCCGGGGGGGGCGCCGAGACCCAGTACTTC
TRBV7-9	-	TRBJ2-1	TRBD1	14	CASTGQASTNEQFF	TGTGCCAGCACTGGACAGGCTTCAACTAATGAGCAGTTCTTC
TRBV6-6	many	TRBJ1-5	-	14	CASSQASGNQPQHF	TGTGCCAGCAGCCAAGCTTCGGGAAATCAGCCCCAGCATTTT
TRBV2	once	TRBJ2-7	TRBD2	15	CASSDSGGAGYEQYF	TGTGCCAGCAGTGACAGCGGGGGGGCCGGTTACGAGCAGTACTTC
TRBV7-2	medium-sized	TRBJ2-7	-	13	CASSRGTAYEQYF	TGTGCCAGCAGCCGCGGGACAGCCTACGAGCAGTACTTC
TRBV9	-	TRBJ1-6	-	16	CASSEGPSSYNSPLHF	TGTGCCAGCAGCGAAGGGCCTAGCTCCTATAATTCACCCCTCCACTTT
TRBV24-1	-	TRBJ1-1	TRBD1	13	CATSRQGLSEAFF	TGTGCCACCTCCCGACAGGGGTTGAGTGAAGCTTTCTTT
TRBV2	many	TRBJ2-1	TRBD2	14	CASSEGLAVSAQFF	TGTGCCAGCAGTGAGGGACTAGCGGTCTCGGCGCAGTTCTTC
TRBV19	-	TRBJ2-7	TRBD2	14	CASSGTSGRGEQYF	TGTGCCAGTAGTGGGACCAGCGGGAGGGGAGAGCAGTACTTC
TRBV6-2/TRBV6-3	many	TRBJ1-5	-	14	CASSRGGGVQPQHF	TGTGCCAGCAGTAGGGGGGGTGGGGTTCAGCCCCAGCATTTT
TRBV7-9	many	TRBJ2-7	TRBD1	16	CASSHPPGQGSYEQYF	TGTGCCAGCAGCCACCCCCCGGGACAGGGGTCCTACGAGCAGTACTTC
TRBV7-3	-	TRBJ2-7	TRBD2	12	CASSLPGGEQYF	TGTGCCAGCAGCTTACCGGGGGGCGAGCAGTACTTC
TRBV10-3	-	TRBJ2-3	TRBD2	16	CAISAGTSGDTDTQYF	TGTGCCATCAGTGCCGGGACTAGCGGAGACACAGATACGCAGTATTTT
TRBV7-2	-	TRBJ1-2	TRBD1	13	CASSLDRGLGYTF	TGTGCCAGCAGCTTAGACAGGGGGCTAGGCTACACCTTC
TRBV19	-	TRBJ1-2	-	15	CASSTSGRGEYGYTF	TGTGCCAGTAGTACGAGCGGGAGGGGGGAATATGGCTACACCTTC
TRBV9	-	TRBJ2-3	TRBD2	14	CASRASGDSDTQYF	TGTGCCAGCAGGGCTAGCGGGGACTCAGATACGCAGTATTTT
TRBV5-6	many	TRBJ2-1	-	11	CASSFGPEQFF	TGTGCCAGCAGCTTCGGGCCGGAGCAGTTCTTC
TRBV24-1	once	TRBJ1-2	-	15	CATSGGGGTIYGYTF	TGTGCCACCAGTGGGGGGGGCGGCACTATTTATGGCTACACCTTC
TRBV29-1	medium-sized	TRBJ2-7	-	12	CSVVVPYGEQYF	TGCAGCGTTGTTGTCCCCTACGGCGAGCAGTACTTC
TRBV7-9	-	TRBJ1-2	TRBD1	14	CASSLDGGQRYYTF	TGTGCCAGCAGCTTAGATGGGGGACAGCGATACTACACCTTC
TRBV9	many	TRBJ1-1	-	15	CASSPQIGRGTEAFF	TGTGCCAGCAGCCCACAAATAGGGCGCGGGACTGAAGCTTTCTTT
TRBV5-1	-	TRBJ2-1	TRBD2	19	CVSSPPGTSGGPSYNEQFF	TGCGTCAGCAGCCCACCTGGGACTAGCGGGGGGCCCTCCTACAATGAGCAGTTCTTC
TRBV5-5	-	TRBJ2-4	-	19	CASSPRHPGVQLAKNIQYF	TGTGCCAGCAGCCCCCGACACCCTGGAGTCCAACTAGCCAAAAACATTCAGTACTTC
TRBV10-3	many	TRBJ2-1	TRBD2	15	CAISTTSGVTNEQFF	TGTGCCATCAGCACGACTAGCGGGGTTACCAATGAGCAGTTCTTC
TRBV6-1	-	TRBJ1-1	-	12	CASMAYNTEAVF	TGTGCCAGCATGGCCTACAACACGGAAGCTGTCTTT
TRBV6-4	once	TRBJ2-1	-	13	CASSPRTGNEQFF	TGTGCCAGCAGTCCCCGGACTGGCAATGAGCAGTTCTTC
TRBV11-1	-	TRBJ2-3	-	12	CASGPTGDTQYF	TGTGCCAGCGGCCCTACGGGGGATACGCAGTATTTT
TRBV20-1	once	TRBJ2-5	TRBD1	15	CSASPRGQNTDTQYF	TGCAGTGCTAGTCCCAGGGGGCAGAACACAGATACGCAGTACTTC
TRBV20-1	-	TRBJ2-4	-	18	CSARDKFSGEWAKNIQYF	TGCAGTGCTAGAGATAAATTTTCGGGCGAGTGGGCCAAAAACATTCAGTACTTC